These 23 T cell receptor beta chains came from one sample sequenced in a study of early T cells in non-severe SARS-CoV-2 infection. Each CDR3 protein gets one entry after TCRdb re-called the 5' RACE reads with MiXCR. In the table there are under 90,000 distinct CDR3 sequences, roughly 13% of which are singletons. Sample: whole blood. The receptors were sampled from an adult who was a healthcare worker with PCR-confirmed SARS-CoV-2 infection or an uninfected control (not recorded which).

The rearrangement joins TRBV7-8 to TRBJ1-4; D not certain. Trimming removed 4 bases from V and 0 bases from J, with 9 bases in between. The germline V gene has CDR1 SGHVS and CDR2 FQNEAQ. CDR3 size: 15 residues. CDR3 nucleotide sequence: TGTGCCAGCAGCTCGTCGACAACAACTAATGAAAAACTGTTTTTT. Its translation: CASSSSTTTNEKLFF.

The table lists this clonotype with a few counts. V is TRBV4-1 and J is TRBJ1-1, with TRBD1 identical over 7 bases. There are 14 residues in the CDR3. CDR1 and CDR2 from the germline V gene are MGHRA and YSYEKL. V shed 3 bases and J 5 bases; nucleotides not matched to a gene: 6. The CDR3 nucleotides read TGCGCCAGCAGCCATCAGCAGGGGGGGACTGAAGCTTTCTTT. It specifies CASSHQQGGTEAFF.

This clonotype was detected many times. The V call is TRBV25-1, the J call TRBJ1-4, with D hard to call. With 4 bases removed from V and 5 bases from J, the gap between germline ends came to 11 bases. The CDR3 extends over 14 amino acids. Per germline, CDR1 MGHDK and CDR2 SYGVNS. CDR3 in amino acids: CASSVAGPNEKLFF. CDR3 in DNA: TGTGCCAGCAGTGTAGCCGGTCCCAATGAAAAACTGTTTTTT. Full variable domain (remainder filled in from reference TRBV25-1 and TRBJ1-4): EADIYQTPRYLVIGTGKKITLECSQTMGHDKMYWYQQDPGMELHLIHYSYGVNSTEKGDLSSESTVSRIRTEHFPLTLESARPSHTSQYLCASSVAGPNEKLFFGSGTQLSVL.

This clonotype was detected many times. The chain has TRBV10-1 and TRBJ2-1; TRBD2 aligns across 9 bases. This CDR3 has 18 amino acids. Germline values: CDR1 WNHNN, CDR2 SYGVQD (reference sequence). With V trimmed by 5 bases and J by 2 bases, 13 bases remained unmatched. The CDR3 here is CASSPGTSLKRAYNEQFF. In DNA, the CDR3 is TGCGCCAGCAGTCCCGGGACTAGCTTGAAAAGGGCCTACAATGAGCAGTTCTTC.

This clonotype appeared many times. The chain couples TRBV7-9 to TRBJ2-7, with 9 bases that match TRBD2. After removal of 2 bases from V and 2 bases from J, the junction contained 13 bases not matched to a gene. Looked up from germline, CDR1 is SEHNR and CDR2 is FQNEAQ (reference sequence). The CDR3 runs 18 residues. The CDR3 here is CASSLWAAESGRPYEQYF. The CDR3 region has the DNA TGTGCCAGCAGCTTATGGGCCGCCGAGAGCGGGAGGCCCTACGAGCAGTACTTC.

This clonotype was picked up many times. This rearrangement joins TRBV7-9 to TRBJ1-1, with TRBD1 as a possible D gene (5 bases). There are 11 residues in the CDR3. Trimming shortened V by 5 bases and J by 10 bases, and 11 bases separated the two germline ends. Looked up from germline, CDR1 is SEHNR and CDR2 is FQNEAQ (reference sequence). CDR3 sequence: CASSRGLPAFF. CDR3 bases: TGTGCCAGCAGCCGGGGCCTGCCAGCTTTCTTT.

The sample holds a few counts of this clonotype. This chain uses TRBV12-3 or TRBV12-4 with TRBJ2-5; 7 bases are a match to TRBD2. J was trimmed by 0 bases and V by 10 bases; bases with no gene match: 5. This CDR3 contains 13 residues. In DNA form, the CDR3 reads TGTGCCACTAGAGGGACTAACCAAGAGACCCAGTACTTC. Residues: CATRGTNQETQYF.

This clonotype was observed a handful of times. V gene TRBV11-2 combines with J gene TRBJ1-4, with D possibly matching TRBD1 (6 bases). The CDR3 has 15 amino acids. V was trimmed by 4 bases and J by 4 bases, leaving 13 bases between them. Germline V gene sequence: CDR1 SGHAT, CDR2 FQNNGV. CDR3 protein: CASSSPTGLNEKLFF. CDR3 coding DNA: TGTGCCAGCAGCTCACCGACAGGACTTAATGAAAAACTGTTTTTT.

The chain recombines TRBV19 with TRBJ2-7; no clear D. Germline V lookup: CDR1 LNHDA, CDR2 SQIVND (reference sequence). Trimming took off 1 base at V and 4 bases at J, with 8 bases between the two ends. The CDR3 is made up of 13 amino acids. CDR3: CASSIGRGYEQYF. For the CDR3, the DNA is TGTGCCAGTAGTATAGGGCGAGGTTACGAGCAGTACTTC.

The V gene is TRBV19, the J gene TRBJ1-2; D ambiguous. The CDR3 contains 12 residues. Between the trimmed V and J ends, which lost 1 base and 0 bases, there was a span of 0 bases. Germline loops: CDR1 LNHDA, CDR2 SQIVND (reference sequence). The CDR3 is CASSIANYGYTF. CDR3 DNA: TGTGCCAGTAGTATAGCTAACTATGGCTACACCTTC.

This clonotype was counted at least ten times. This chain joins TRBV15 and TRBJ1-6; D not certain. Trimming removed 0 bases from V and 6 bases from J, with 12 bases in between. From germline, CDR1 is LNHNV and CDR2 YYDKDF (reference sequence). The CDR3 is 16 residues long. The CDR3 DNA is TGTGCCACCAGCAGAGATGGGCAGATGCCTAATTCACCCCTCCACTTT. This translates into CATSRDGQMPNSPLHF.

This clonotype was seen repeatedly, ten times or more. The rearrangement joins TRBV19 to TRBJ1-2; TRBD1 is a possible D gene (6 bases). Germline V gene lookup returns CDR1 LNHDA and CDR2 SQIVND (reference sequence). The CDR3 extends over 15 amino acids. V lost 6 bases to trimming and J lost 3 bases, with 17 bases between them. CDR3 loop: CASSPGERTDYGYTF. CDR3 bases: TGTGCCAGTAGCCCAGGGGAGAGGACTGACTATGGCTACACCTTC.

This clonotype has ten or more counts. The genes are TRBV2 and TRBJ2-4; D is undetermined. V lost 6 bases and J lost 0, with 12 bases in between. Germline V gives CDR1 SNHLY, CDR2 FYNNEI. The CDR3 sequence is 15 residues long. The CDR3 coding sequence is TGTGCCAGCAGGGAGATGAAGGTAGCCAAAAACATTCAGTACTTC. This sequence encodes CASREMKVAKNIQYF.

The gene calls are TRBV13 and TRBJ1-3; D possibly corresponds to TRBD1 (5 bases). Germline CDR1 PRHDT, CDR2 FYEKMQ (reference sequence). This CDR3 has 13 residues. V shed 5 bases and J shed 4 bases, with 9 bases lying between them. CDR3 sequence (DNA): TGTGCCAGCAGCCAGAGGGGCGGAAACACCATATATTTT. Residues: CASSQRGGNTIYF.

Many counts were recorded for this clonotype. The rearrangement links TRBV7-9 to TRBJ2-1; D might be TRBD2 (6 bases). Per the germline V gene, CDR1 is SEHNR and CDR2 is FQNEAQ (reference sequence). The CDR3 extends over 14 amino acids. Trimming cost V 5 bases and J 3 bases, with 11 bases left between them. This CDR3 reads CASSPGGFYNEQFF. The CDR3 DNA follows: TGTGCCAGCAGCCCAGGAGGGTTCTACAATGAGCAGTTCTTC.

This clonotype appeared many times. This chain joins TRBV20-1 and TRBJ2-3, with D perhaps matching TRBD2 (6 bases). The length of the CDR3 is 14 residues. CDR1 and CDR2 (germline): DFQATT, SNEGSKA (reference sequence). V dropped 5 bases and J dropped 1 base, with 13 bases sitting between them. The CDR3 sequence is CSAARDWRTDTQYF. The CDR3 DNA reads as TGCAGTGCTGCCCGGGACTGGCGCACAGATACGCAGTATTTT.

The chain carries TRBV20-1 and TRBJ2-1, with TRBD2 identical over 8 bases. V lost 5 bases and J lost 5; bases outside the gene matches: 8. Germline assignment: CDR1 DFQATT and CDR2 SNEGSKA (reference sequence). CDR3 length equals 14 residues. The CDR3 nucleotides are TGCAGTGCTTTAGCGGGATTAATAAACAATGAGCAGTTCTTC. It codes for CSALAGLINNEQFF.

The sample holds a few counts of this clonotype. V and J are TRBV20-1 and TRBJ2-3; D not resolved. This CDR3 is built from 13 residues. Trimming removed 0 bases from V and 6 bases from J, with 10 bases in between. Germline loops: CDR1 DFQATT, CDR2 SNEGSKA (reference sequence). CDR3 protein: CSARDDSRDTQYF. CDR3 nucleotide sequence: TGCAGTGCTAGAGATGATAGCCGCGATACGCAGTATTTT.

This clonotype was counted a few times. J is TRBJ2-3 and V is TRBV7-9, with 7 bases matching TRBD1. This CDR3 region has 14 residues. V was clipped by 3 bases and J by 6 bases; unmatched bases: 6. Germline CDR1 reads SEHNR; CDR2 reads FQNEAQ (reference sequence). CDR3 amino acids: CASSLDRLEDTQYF. The CDR3 DNA follows: TGTGCCAGCAGCTTGGACAGGCTCGAGGATACGCAGTATTTT.

The table lists this clonotype with a few counts. This chain connects TRBV7-9 to TRBJ2-7; no definite D call. CDR3 length: 14 residues. Between the trimmed V and J ends, which lost 1 base and 3 bases, there was a span of 10 bases. Germline V CDR1 and CDR2: SEHNR, FQNEAQ (reference sequence). This CDR3 is CASSLGGYSYEQYF. Written as DNA, the CDR3 is TGTGCCAGCAGCTTAGGGGGATATAGCTACGAGCAGTACTTC.

The rearrangement links TRBV29-1 to TRBJ1-1; the D is unclear. V was shortened by 4 bases and J by 1 base, with 10 bases between the two germline ends. This CDR3 contains 13 residues. Germline assignment: CDR1 SQVTM and CDR2 ANQGSEA. The CDR3 DNA follows: TGCAGCGTTGTCCTTCGGGGGAACACTGAAGCTTTCTTT. It translates to CSVVLRGNTEAFF.

This clonotype was seen more than once but under ten times. The J gene is TRBJ2-3, the V gene TRBV7-2; TRBD2 aligns across 10 bases. Germline trimming cut 4 bases from V and 7 bases from J; bases unmatched to any gene: 5. In germline, CDR1 is SGHTA, CDR2 FQGNSA. There are 14 residues in the CDR3. The CDR3 loop is CASSSLAGRNTQYF. CDR3 DNA sequence: TGTGCCAGCAGCTCACTAGCGGGGCGGAATACGCAGTATTTT.

The chain recombines TRBV14 with TRBJ2-1; 7 bases fit TRBD2. J lost 2 bases, V lost 3 bases, and 4 bases had no gene match. The CDR3 totals 15 residues. Germline loops: CDR1 SGHDN, CDR2 FVKESK. The DNA for the CDR3 is TGTGCCAGCAGCCAGCAAGCGGGGACCTACAATGAGCAGTTCTTC. It codes for CASSQQAGTYNEQFF.